The clone carrying this TCR beta chain was seen repeatedly, ten times or more. Its antigen is as yet unknown. The source of the sample is a study of liver allograft versus peripheral blood T cells. Study-wide context: The study compared liver allograft T cell receptor repertoires against peripheral blood repertoires of liver transplant recipients.

TCRdb redid the calling of the reads with MiXCR, one entry per CDR3 protein. The sample shows approximately 7,000 distinct CDR3 sequences, 15% to 20% of them seen only once. Study-level findings and limits: Differences were reported between the T cell receptor repertoires inside liver allografts and those that were detected in peripheral blood.

The CDR3 loop spans 14 amino acids. J was trimmed by 4 bases and V by 4 bases; bases with no gene match: 6. Germline lookup yields CDR1 SGHDT and CDR2 YYEEEE. This receptor was taken from a human patient who had a liver transplant. Some of these T cells may belong to the graft donor. The chain is built from TRBV5-6 and TRBJ1-1; 8 positions agree with TRBD1. The DNA of the CDR3 is TGTGCCAGCAGCCTACAGGGGGGGAGCACTGAAGCTTTCTTT. Translated: CASSLQGGSTEAFF.